This entry describes one TCR beta chain. The target antigen is unknown. Unique-molecular-identifier-tagged TCR beta cDNA libraries were used. About 460,000 cDNA molecules were obtained from approximately 0.91 to 9.4 million T cells. TCRdb re-derived calls from the PCR reads in MiXCR, one entry per CDR3 protein. Of roughly 400,000 distinct CDR3 sequences in the sample, 30% to 40% were seen once. This entry comes from a study of post-analysis software for immune sequencing data. As for the study in general: As for disease course, relapsing-remitting, secondary progressive and progressive-relapsing multiple sclerosis were all included.

Findings and caveats of the study: Relative to controls, patients with multiple sclerosis showed significantly lower normalized Chao1 diversity.

The source material was blood. The receptor was derived from a girl between 2 and 10 years old with multiple sclerosis.

The CDR3 reads CSVGDFLYEQYF. In DNA, the CDR3 is TGCAGCGTTGGGGACTTTCTCTACGAGCAGTACTTC. The chain is built from TRBV29-1 and TRBJ2-4, with a tentative D call TRBD2 (6 bases). The J call is in doubt because the DNA end fits TRBJ2-7 better. Germline V CDR1 and CDR2: SQVTM, ANQGSEA. The CDR3 totals 12 residues.